This TCR beta chain was found in a study of cytomegalovirus exposure and HLA in healthy donors. Per germline, CDR1 SGHVS and CDR2 FNYEAQ. CDR3 length: 15 amino acids. The V segment lost 5 bases and the J segment 4 bases; nucleotides outside the gene matches: 8. The method was immunoSEQ multiplex PCR; TCRdb's version includes in-frame clones alone and lacks a portion of them. Of 150,000 or so clones listed, more than 70% are singletons. This receptor was taken from a man aged 25-40 years in good health and CMV-seropositive. The rearrangement uses TRBV7-6 and TRBJ1-2; 9 bases align to TRBD1. Sample: PBMCs. The CDR3 DNA sequence: TGTGCCAGCAGCAATCCGGACAGGGGAGGCTATGGCTACACCTTC. It translates to CASSNPDRGGYGYTF.